One and the same sample provided the 8 T cell receptor beta chains below, sequenced in a study of radiotherapy plus CTLA-4 blockade in lung cancer. Libraries were prepared by immunoSEQ multiplex PCR; TCRdb keeps only in-frame clonotypes and omits some of them. The sample has 20,000 to 30,000 clones; 60% to 85% are singletons. The sequences come from peripheral blood, collected from a patient treated with radiotherapy plus ipilimumab. The origin of the receptors is a human donor with non-small cell lung cancer that progressed on radiotherapy plus ipilimumab.

The rearrangement joins TRBV7-2 to TRBJ1-2, with D uncertain. Trimming left V 0 bases short and J 0 bases short, with 8 bases between. Germline V gives CDR1 SGHTA, CDR2 FQGNSA. CDR3 length: 15 amino acids. The CDR3, as DNA: TGTGCCAGCAGCTTAGCAGCACTCACTAACTATGGCTACACCTTC. Its translation: CASSLAALTNYGYTF.

The genes are TRBV9 and TRBJ2-7; the match to TRBD2 covers 8 bases. After removal of 3 bases from V and 1 base from J, the junction contained 6 bases not matched to a gene. CDR1 and CDR2 (germline): SGDLS, YYNGEE. This CDR3 spans 15 amino acids. The CDR3 bases are TGTGCCAGCAGCGGGCGGGAGGCCAATTCCTACGAGCAGTACTTC. Its translation is CASSGREANSYEQYF. The full variable domain, rest sourced from reference TRBV9 and TRBJ2-7, is DSGVTQTPKHLITATGQRVTLRCSPRSGDLSVYWYQQSLDQGLQFLIQYYNGEERAKGNILERFSAQQFPDLHSELNLSSLELGDSALYFCASSGREANSYEQYFGPGTRLTVT.

The chain couples TRBV5-6 to TRBJ1-2; the D gene is possibly TRBD1 (6 bases). Germline V gene lookup returns CDR1 SGHDT and CDR2 YYEEEE. V lost 5 bases, J lost 4 bases, and 12 bases lay in between. CDR3 size: 13 residues. The chain's CDR3 is CASSPGQSYGYTF. The CDR3 DNA follows: TGTGCCAGCAGTCCCGGACAGAGCTATGGCTACACCTTC. Looking up the rest from reference TRBV5-6 and TRBJ1-2 gives the full variable domain: DAGVTQSPTHLIKTRGQQVTLRCSPKSGHDTVSWYQQALGQGPQFIFQYYEEEERQRGNFPDRFSGHQFPNYSSELNVNALLLGDSALYLCASSPGQSYGYTFGSGTRLTVV.

The chain links TRBV21-1 to TRBJ1-1. TRBV21-1 is a pseudogene locus. There are 17 residues in the CDR3. The CDR3 region has the DNA TGTGCCAGCAGCAATACCGTAGCTAACACAATTCGCACTGAAGCTTTCTTT. This translates into CASSNTVANTIRTEAFF.

The chain combines TRBV18 with TRBJ1-3; no reliable D call. V was cut by 2 bases and J by 8 bases, with 7 bases left in between. The CDR3 covers 12 residues. The germline V gene has CDR1 KGHSH and CDR2 LQKENI. CDR3 amino acids: CASSPSQDTIYF. CDR3 nucleotides: TGTGCCAGCTCACCATCCCAAGACACCATATATTTT.

CDR3 nucleotides: TGTGCCAGCAGCTTACGGAATGAAAAACTGTTTTTT. Amino acids: CASSLRNEKLFF. V usage is TRBV5-6 and J usage is TRBJ1-4; D call uncertain. Germline CDR1 is SGHDT and CDR2 is YYEEEE. The CDR3 runs 12 residues. Trimming shortened V by 2 bases and J by 5 bases, and 4 bases separated the two germline ends. The whole variable domain, filled in from reference TRBV5-6 and TRBJ1-4, reads DAGVTQSPTHLIKTRGQQVTLRCSPKSGHDTVSWYQQALGQGPQFIFQYYEEEERQRGNFPDRFSGHQFPNYSSELNVNALLLGDSALYLCASSLRNEKLFFGSGTQLSVL.

This sequence joins TRBV19 and TRBJ1-2; 7 bases line up with TRBD1. The trim removed 5 bases at V and 2 bases at J, leaving 2 bases unmatched. CDR3 length: 13 residues. Germline V lookup: CDR1 LNHDA, CDR2 SQIVND (reference sequence). The DNA for the CDR3 is TGTGCCAGTAGTCCGGGACAGAACTATGGCTACACCTTC. As protein: CASSPGQNYGYTF.

The chain recombines TRBV6-5 with TRBJ2-7, with no clear D. CDR3 length: 11 amino acids. The V and J ends lost 10 bases and 4 bases respectively, with 11 bases between them. CDR1 is MNHEY and CDR2 is SVGAGI in the germline V gene. The CDR3, as DNA: TGTGCCACATCTCTCCGTTACGAGCAGTACTTC. This encodes CATSLRYEQYF.